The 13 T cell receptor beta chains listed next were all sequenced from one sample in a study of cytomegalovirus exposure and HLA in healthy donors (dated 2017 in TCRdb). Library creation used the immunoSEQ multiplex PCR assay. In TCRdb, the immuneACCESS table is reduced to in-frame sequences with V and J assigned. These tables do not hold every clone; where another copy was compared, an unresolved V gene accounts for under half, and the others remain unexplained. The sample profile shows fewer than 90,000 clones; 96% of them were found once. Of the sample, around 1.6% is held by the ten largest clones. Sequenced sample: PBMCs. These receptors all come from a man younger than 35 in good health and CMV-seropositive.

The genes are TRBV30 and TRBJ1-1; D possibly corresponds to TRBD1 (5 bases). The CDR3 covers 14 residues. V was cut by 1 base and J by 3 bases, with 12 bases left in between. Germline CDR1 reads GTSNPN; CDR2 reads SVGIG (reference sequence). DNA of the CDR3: TGTGCCTGGAGTGACGGACATACCTACACTGAAGCTTTCTTT. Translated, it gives CAWSDGHTYTEAFF.

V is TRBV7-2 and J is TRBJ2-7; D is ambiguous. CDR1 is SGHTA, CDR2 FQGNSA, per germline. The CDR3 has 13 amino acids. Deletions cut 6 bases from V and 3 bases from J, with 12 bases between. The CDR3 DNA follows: TGTGCCAGCAGTTTTGTCTCCTACTACGAGCAGTACTTC. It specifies CASSFVSYYEQYF.

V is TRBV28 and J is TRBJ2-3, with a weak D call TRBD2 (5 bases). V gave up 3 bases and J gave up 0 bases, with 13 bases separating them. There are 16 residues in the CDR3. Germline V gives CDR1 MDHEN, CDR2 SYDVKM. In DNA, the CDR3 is TGTGCCAGCAGTTTTCGAGGGTGGCCCAGCACAGATACGCAGTATTTT. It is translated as CASSFRGWPSTDTQYF.

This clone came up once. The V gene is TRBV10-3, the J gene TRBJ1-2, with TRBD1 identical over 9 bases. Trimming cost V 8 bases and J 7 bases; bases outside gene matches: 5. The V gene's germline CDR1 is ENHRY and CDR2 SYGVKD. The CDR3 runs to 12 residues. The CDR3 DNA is TGTGCCATCGGGGAACAGGGGGCTGGCTACACCTTC. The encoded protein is CAIGEQGAGYTF.

The CDR3 nucleotides are TGTGCCAGCAGTTTTTGGGGAGGGGAAGCTTTCTTT. Translation: CASSFWGGEAFF. The chain joins TRBV27 to TRBJ1-1; no clear D. The CDR3 loop spans 12 amino acids. The germline V and J ends were trimmed by 3 bases and 8 bases, with 10 bases remaining between them. Germline V gene data show CDR1 as MNHEY and CDR2 as SMNVEV (reference sequence).

This CDR3 reads CATSRDYGLSSSYEQYF. DNA for the CDR3: TGTGCCACCAGCAGAGATTATGGCTTATCTAGCTCCTACGAGCAGTACTTC. This sequence joins TRBV15 and TRBJ2-7; D gene unclear. CDR1 and CDR2 from the germline V gene are LNHNV and YYDKDF (reference sequence). The CDR3 runs 17 residues. The ends were cut back, 0 bases at V and 0 bases at J, with 15 bases in the middle.

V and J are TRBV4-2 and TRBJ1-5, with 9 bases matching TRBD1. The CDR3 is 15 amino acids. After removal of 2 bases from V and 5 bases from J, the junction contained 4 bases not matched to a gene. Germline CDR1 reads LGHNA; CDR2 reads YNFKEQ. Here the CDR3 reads CASSQTTGGHQPQHF. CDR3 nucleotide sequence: TGTGCCAGCAGCCAAACGACAGGGGGACATCAGCCCCAGCATTTT.

The CDR3 sequence: CASSYSLRDRAYEQYF. The CDR3 DNA reads TGTGCCAGCAGTTACTCGCTTAGGGACAGGGCCTACGAGCAGTACTTC. The chain links TRBV6-5 to TRBJ2-7, with TRBD1 matching 9 bases. CDR1 is MNHEY, CDR2 SVGAGI, per germline. The CDR3 consists of 16 residues. Unmatched junction bases numbered 5, after V lost 0 bases and J lost 2 bases.

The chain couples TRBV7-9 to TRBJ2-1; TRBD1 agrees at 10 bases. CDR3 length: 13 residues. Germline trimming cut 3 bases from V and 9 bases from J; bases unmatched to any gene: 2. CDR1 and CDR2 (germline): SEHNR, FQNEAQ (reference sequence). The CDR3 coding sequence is TGTGCCAGCAGCTTCGGACAGGGGGGTGAGCAGTTCTTC. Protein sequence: CASSFGQGGEQFF.

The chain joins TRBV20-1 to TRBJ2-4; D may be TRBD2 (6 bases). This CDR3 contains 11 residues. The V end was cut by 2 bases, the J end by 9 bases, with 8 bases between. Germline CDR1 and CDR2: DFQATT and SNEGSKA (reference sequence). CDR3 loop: CSARLGGIQYF. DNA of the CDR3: TGCAGTGCTAGACTCGGGGGCATTCAGTACTTC.

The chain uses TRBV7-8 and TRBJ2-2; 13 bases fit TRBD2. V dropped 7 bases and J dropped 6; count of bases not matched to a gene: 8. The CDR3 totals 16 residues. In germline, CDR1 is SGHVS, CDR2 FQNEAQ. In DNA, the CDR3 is TGTGCCAGCACCAGAGGACTAGCGGGAGTTTCCGGGGAGCTGTTTTTT. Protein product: CASTRGLAGVSGELFF.

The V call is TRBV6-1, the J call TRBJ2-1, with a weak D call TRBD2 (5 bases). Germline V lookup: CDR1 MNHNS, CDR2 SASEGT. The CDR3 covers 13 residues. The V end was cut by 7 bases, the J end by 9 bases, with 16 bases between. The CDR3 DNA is TGTGCCAGCACCCTCCGGTTGGAGGCTGAGCAGTTCTTC. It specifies CASTLRLEAEQFF.

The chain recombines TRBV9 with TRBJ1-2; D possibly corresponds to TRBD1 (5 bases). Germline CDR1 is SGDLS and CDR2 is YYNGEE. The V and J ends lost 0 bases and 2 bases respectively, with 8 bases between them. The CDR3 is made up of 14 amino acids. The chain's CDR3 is CASSVGPGNYGYTF. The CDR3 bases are TGTGCCAGCAGCGTAGGTCCAGGGAACTATGGCTACACCTTC.